Each of the 10 T cell receptor beta chains below was sequenced from the same sample in a study of blood T cell repertoires in COVID-19. This table comes from immunoSEQ multiplex PCR, and its TCRdb copy is limited to in-frame clones, with some not included. The table records about 480,000 clones, around 89% of them present only once. Sequencing input: PBMCs or T cells enriched from blood (not recorded which). Every receptor here comes from a middle-aged woman who had recovered from COVID-19.

V usage is TRBV27 and J usage is TRBJ2-6; D gene ambiguous. The V end was cut by 5 bases, the J end by 1 base, with 6 bases between. Germline CDR1 reads MNHEY; CDR2 reads SMNVEV (reference sequence). CDR3 length equals 14 residues. CDR3 residues: CASSLLSGANVLTF. The CDR3 DNA sequence: TGTGCCAGCAGTCTCCTGTCTGGGGCCAACGTCCTGACTTTC.

J is TRBJ1-6 and V is TRBV2; D is ambiguous. Per the germline V gene, CDR1 is SNHLY and CDR2 is FYNNEI. The V end lost 1 base, the J end lost 0 bases, and 4 bases lay between the germline ends. CDR3 length: 15 amino acids. CDR3 loop: CASSEESSYNSPLHF. The CDR3 nucleotides read TGTGCCAGCAGTGAAGAGAGCTCCTATAATTCACCCCTCCACTTT. Combining the CDR3 with reference TRBV2 and TRBJ1-6 gives the whole variable domain EPEVTQTPSHQVTQMGQEVILRCVPISNHLYFYWYRQILGQKVEFLVSFYNNEISEKSEIFDDQFSVERPDGSNFTLKIRSTKLEDSAMYFCASSEESSYNSPLHFGNGTRLTVT.

The rearrangement uses TRBV30 and TRBJ1-3, with D possibly matching TRBD1 (5 bases). The CDR3 covers 13 residues. CDR1 GTSNPN and CDR2 SVGIG come from the germline V gene (reference sequence). Trimming took off 4 bases at V and 1 base at J, with 8 bases between the two ends. This CDR3 reads CAWTRGSGNTIYF. The CDR3 DNA reads as TGTGCCTGGACCCGGGGGTCTGGAAACACCATATATTTT.

This clone was recorded only once. V and J are TRBV24-1 and TRBJ1-1; 7 nucleotides agree with TRBD1. Germline V gene sequence: CDR1 KGHDR, CDR2 SFDVKD. V dropped 6 bases and J dropped 1; count of bases not matched to a gene: 7. The CDR3 contains 15 residues. CDR3 sequence: CATSPGGAPNTEAFF. The CDR3 nucleotides are TGTGCCACCAGTCCAGGGGGAGCACCGAACACTGAAGCTTTCTTT.

The CDR3 here is CASSVGFGSSYNSPLHF. In DNA form, the CDR3 reads TGTGCCAGCAGCGTAGGGTTTGGGAGCTCCTATAATTCACCCCTCCACTTT. The chain recombines TRBV9 with TRBJ1-6; D remains ambiguous. The CDR3 covers 17 residues. The V end lost 0 bases, the J end lost 0 bases, and 10 bases lay between the germline ends. Germline values: CDR1 SGDLS, CDR2 YYNGEE.

This chain joins TRBV19 and TRBJ1-1; 9 bases match TRBD1. V lost 5 bases, J lost 4 bases, and 8 bases stayed unmatched. Per germline, CDR1 LNHDA and CDR2 SQIVND (reference sequence). This CDR3 has 15 residues. The CDR3 loop is CASSVTGTGSTEAFF. DNA for the CDR3: TGTGCCAGTAGTGTGACCGGGACAGGGAGCACTGAAGCTTTCTTT.

The chain has TRBV3-1 (or the pseudogene TRBV3-2) and TRBJ1-1, with TRBD1 identical over 7 bases. CDR3 length: 15 amino acids. J was trimmed by 3 bases and V by 6 bases; bases with no gene match: 10. The germline V gene encodes CDR1 LGHDT and CDR2 YNNKEL (reference sequence). The CDR3 coding sequence is TGTGCCAGCAGACGACAGGGATCGGTGGACACTGAAGCTTTCTTT. Translation: CASRRQGSVDTEAFF.

The CDR3 spells CAISEHIGRRETQYF. Written as DNA, the CDR3 is TGTGCCATCAGTGAGCATATCGGGAGGAGAGAGACCCAGTACTTC. V is TRBV10-3 and J is TRBJ2-5; 7 positions match TRBD2. Germline assignment: CDR1 ENHRY and CDR2 SYGVKD. There are 15 residues in the CDR3. V lost 2 bases and J lost 4; bases outside the gene matches: 7.

The chain couples TRBV6-5 to TRBJ1-4; D not resolved. Trimming stripped 6 bases from V and 1 base from J, with 3 bases between. The CDR3 sequence is 12 residues long. Germline loops: CDR1 MNHEY, CDR2 SVGAGI. CDR3 region: CASSGTNEKLFF. CDR3 DNA: TGTGCCAGCAGCGGAACTAATGAAAAACTGTTTTTT.

The genes are TRBV20-1 and TRBJ2-5; D is possibly TRBD1 (6 bases). The V end was cut by 3 bases, the J end by 4 bases, with 9 bases between. The CDR3 loop spans 12 amino acids. CDR1 is DFQATT and CDR2 is SNEGSKA in the germline V gene (reference sequence). CDR3 region: CSASIQGETQYF. CDR3 DNA: TGCAGTGCTAGTATACAGGGAGAGACCCAGTACTTC.